This T cell receptor beta chain came from a study of shared clonotypes between healthy human individuals. CDR1 and CDR2 (germline): SGHRS, YFSETQ. V was shortened by 0 bases and J by 8 bases, with 9 bases between the two germline ends. The CDR3 has 13 amino acids. Study results and caveats: Generally, naive subsets (rather than memory subsets) showed larger estimated richness. Unshared clonotypes carried lower generation probabilities than those common to all four donors.

Assay: immunoSEQ multiplex PCR; the TCRdb copy retains only in-frame clones and omits some. The sample shows approximately 1,000,000 clones, 70% to 85% of them seen only once. Every donor, a Caucasian adult, lived in Nashville, Tennessee. For this clone: Its antigen is as yet unknown.

Input material: memory CD4+ T cells from PBMCs. The subset: CD45RA-negative fraction. The clonotype was recovered from a man aged 18 to 35 in good health. Some clones in this sample may be carry-over from other donors' samples. J is TRBJ1-3 and V is TRBV5-1; a possible D gene is TRBD1 (5 bases). CDR3 protein: CASSLGSRDTIYF. As DNA, the CDR3 is TGCGCCAGCAGCTTGGGATCCAGGGACACCATATATTTT.